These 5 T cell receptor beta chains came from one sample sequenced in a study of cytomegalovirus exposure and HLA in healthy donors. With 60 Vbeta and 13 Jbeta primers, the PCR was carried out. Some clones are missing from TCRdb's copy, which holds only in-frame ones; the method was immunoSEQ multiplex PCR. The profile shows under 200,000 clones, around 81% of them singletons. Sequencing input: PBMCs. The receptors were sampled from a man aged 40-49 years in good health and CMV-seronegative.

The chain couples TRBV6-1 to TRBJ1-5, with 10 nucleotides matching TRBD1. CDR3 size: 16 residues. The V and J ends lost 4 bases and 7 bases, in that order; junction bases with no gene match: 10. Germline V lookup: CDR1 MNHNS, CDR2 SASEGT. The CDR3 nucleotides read TGTGCCAGCAGTGTGGGGGGACAGGGGTATTTCCAGCCCCAGCATTTT. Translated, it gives CASSVGGQGYFQPQHF.

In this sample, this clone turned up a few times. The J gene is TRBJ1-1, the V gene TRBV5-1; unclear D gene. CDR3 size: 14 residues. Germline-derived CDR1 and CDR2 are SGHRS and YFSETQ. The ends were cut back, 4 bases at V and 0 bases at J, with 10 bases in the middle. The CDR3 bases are TGCGCCAGCAGCCCTGGGAGCATGAACACTGAAGCTTTCTTT. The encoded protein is CASSPGSMNTEAFF. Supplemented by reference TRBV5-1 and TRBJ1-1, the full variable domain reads KAGVTQTPRYLIKTRGQQVTLSCSPISGHRSVSWYQQTPGQGLQFLFEYFSETQRNKGNFPGRFSGRQFSNSRSEMNVSTLELGDSALYLCASSPGSMNTEAFFGQGTRLTVV.

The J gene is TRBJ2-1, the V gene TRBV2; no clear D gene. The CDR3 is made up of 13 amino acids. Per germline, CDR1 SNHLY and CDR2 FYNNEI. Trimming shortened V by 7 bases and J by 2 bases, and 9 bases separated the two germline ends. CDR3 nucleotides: TGTGCCAGCATCCCAGGCACCTACAATGAGCAGTTCTTC. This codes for CASIPGTYNEQFF.

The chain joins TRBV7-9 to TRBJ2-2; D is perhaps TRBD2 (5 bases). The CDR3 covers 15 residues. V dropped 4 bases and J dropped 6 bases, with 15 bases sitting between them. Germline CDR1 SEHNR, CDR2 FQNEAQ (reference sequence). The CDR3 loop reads CASSSRGIRSGELFF. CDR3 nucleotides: TGTGCCAGCAGCTCACGGGGAATTAGATCCGGGGAGCTGTTTTTT. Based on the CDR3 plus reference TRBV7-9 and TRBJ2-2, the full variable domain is DTGVSQNPRHKITKRGQNVTFRCDPISEHNRLYWYRQTLGQGPEFLTYFQNEAQLEKSRLLSDRFSAERPKGSFSTLEIQRTEQGDSAMYLCASSSRGIRSGELFFGEGSRLTVL.

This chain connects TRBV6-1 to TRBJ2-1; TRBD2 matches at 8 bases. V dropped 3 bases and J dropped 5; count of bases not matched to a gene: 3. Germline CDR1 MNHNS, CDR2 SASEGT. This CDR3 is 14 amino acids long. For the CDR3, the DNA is TGTGCCAGCAGTGAGGGACTAGAACACAATGAGCAGTTCTTC. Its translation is CASSEGLEHNEQFF.